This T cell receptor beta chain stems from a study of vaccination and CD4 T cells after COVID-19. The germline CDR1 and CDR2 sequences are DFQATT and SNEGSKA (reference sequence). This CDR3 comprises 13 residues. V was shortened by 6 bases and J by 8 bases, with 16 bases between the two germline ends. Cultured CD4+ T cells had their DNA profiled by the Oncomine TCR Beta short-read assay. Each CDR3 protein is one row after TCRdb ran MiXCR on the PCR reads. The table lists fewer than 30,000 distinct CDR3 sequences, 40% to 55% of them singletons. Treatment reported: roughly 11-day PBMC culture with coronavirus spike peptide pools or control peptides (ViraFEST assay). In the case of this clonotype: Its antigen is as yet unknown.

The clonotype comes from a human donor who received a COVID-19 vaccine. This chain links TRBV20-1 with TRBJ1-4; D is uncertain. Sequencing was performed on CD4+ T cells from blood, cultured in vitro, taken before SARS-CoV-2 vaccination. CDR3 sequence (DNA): TGCAGTGCCCTAGGGCCCGTACGAGAAAAACTGTTTTTT. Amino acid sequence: CSALGPVREKLFF.